This T cell receptor (beta chain) comes out of a study of blood T cells in healthy people across ages. PCR was performed a second time for about 7 to 11 cycles using a sample-barcoded 5' primer and a J-beta primer mix. TCRdb ran MiXCR on the 5' RACE reads and lists one entry per CDR3 protein. Seen here are around 1,900,000 distinct CDR3 sequences, more than 35% observed once, and the top ten hold under 30%. The sequence was obtained from a human donor in good health. Sequencing was carried out using blood.

Here the CDR3 reads CASSSTGTPATNEKLFF. The DNA for the CDR3 is TGTGCCAGCAGTTCTACCGGGACACCAGCAACTAATGAAAAACTGTTTTTT. The rearrangement links TRBV12-3 or TRBV12-4 to TRBJ1-4; D possibly corresponds to TRBD1 (6 bases). The CDR3 contains 17 residues. The V gene lost 4 bases and the J gene lost 0 bases, with 15 bases spanning the gap.